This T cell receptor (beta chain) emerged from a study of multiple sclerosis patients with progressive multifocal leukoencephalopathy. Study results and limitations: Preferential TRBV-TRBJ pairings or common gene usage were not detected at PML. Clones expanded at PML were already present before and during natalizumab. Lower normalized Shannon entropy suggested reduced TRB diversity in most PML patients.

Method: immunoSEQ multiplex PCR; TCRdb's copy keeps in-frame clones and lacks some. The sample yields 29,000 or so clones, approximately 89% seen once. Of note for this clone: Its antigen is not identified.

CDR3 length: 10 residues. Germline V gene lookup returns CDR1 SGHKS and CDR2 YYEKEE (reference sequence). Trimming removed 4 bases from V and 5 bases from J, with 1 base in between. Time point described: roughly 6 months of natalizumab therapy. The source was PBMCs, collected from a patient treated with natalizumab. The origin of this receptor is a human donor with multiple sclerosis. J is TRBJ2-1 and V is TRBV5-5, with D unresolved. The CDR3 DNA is TGTGCCAGCAGCCACAATGAGCAGTTCTTC. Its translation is CASSHNEQFF.